This entry concerns a single T cell receptor (beta chain). Antigen unknown. Amplification of TCR beta CDR3 regions was performed using RNA transcripts as template. TCR CDR3 regions were first amplified by RT-PCR with HTBI primers. MiXCR was run by TCRdb on the multiplex PCR reads, yielding one entry per CDR3 protein. The data show hundreds of thousands of distinct CDR3 sequences, roughly a quarter seen once. This sample is part of a study of T cells in Graves' hyperthyroidism and ophthalmopathy. Study-level findings and limits: Most thyroid clonotypes with frequency above 0.001 were detected in blood.

Source material for PBMCs was about 10 ml fresh peripheral blood. Per germline, CDR1 SGHRS and CDR2 YFSETQ. Trimming removed 0 bases from V and 1 base from J, with 10 bases in between. This CDR3 has 15 residues. The TCR sequence derives from a woman in her 30s with Graves' ophthalmopathy. The chain couples TRBV5-1 to TRBJ1-1; no clear D. Input material: blood. In nucleotides, the CDR3 is TGCGCCAGCAGCTTGGACTTTTCCCGGAACACTGAAGCTTTCTTT. This sequence encodes CASSLDFSRNTEAFF.